Presented here are 20 T cell receptor beta chains from one specimen sequenced in a study of T cell repertoires in cytomegalovirus infection. TCRdb itself ran the reads through MiXCR, one entry per CDR3 protein. Among more than 250,000 distinct CDR3 sequences, roughly 25% were seen once, and the ten largest hold about 14%. These receptors are not linked to any known antigen. The sample was cultured PBMCs, taken from culture after CMV antigen stimulation. The receptors were gathered from a human donor in good health (CMV status not recorded). Some clones in this sample may be carry-over from other donors' samples.

The V gene is TRBV5-1, the J gene TRBJ2-1; D is uncertain. Germline V gene lookup returns CDR1 SGHRS and CDR2 YFSETQ. Trimming removed 0 bases at V and 6 bases at J, with 4 bases between. This CDR3 has 12 residues. CDR3 sequence: CASSLVANEQFF. The CDR3 nucleotides read TGCGCCAGCAGCTTGGTGGCCAATGAGCAGTTCTTC.

In its sample, this clonotype was seen a few times. J is TRBJ1-2 and V is TRBV7-9; TRBD1 matches at 7 bases. CDR3 length equals 16 residues. The V segment lost 5 bases and the J segment 0 bases; nucleotides outside the gene matches: 9. In germline, CDR1 is SEHNR, CDR2 FQNEAQ (reference sequence). The CDR3 is CASSRRGDSSNYGYTF. CDR3 coding DNA: TGTGCCAGCAGCCGTAGGGGGGACAGCTCTAACTATGGCTACACCTTC.

This clonotype was detected ten times or more. V usage is TRBV7-2 and J usage is TRBJ2-1; D is undetermined. The germline V gene has CDR1 SGHTA and CDR2 FQGNSA. V lost 5 bases and J 8 bases, leaving 7 bases between the germline ends. The CDR3 sequence is 11 residues long. Here the CDR3 DNA reads TGTGCCAGCAGCCCCCTTTATGAGCAGTTCTTC. Translated, it gives CASSPLYEQFF.

The J gene is TRBJ2-5, the V gene TRBV20-1; 7 bases line up with TRBD1. The CDR3 runs 14 residues. Trimming cost V 6 bases and J 2 bases; bases outside gene matches: 9. Germline lookup yields CDR1 DFQATT and CDR2 SNEGSKA (reference sequence). The CDR3 reads CSANPGQTQETQYF. CDR3 DNA sequence: TGCAGTGCGAATCCGGGACAGACACAAGAGACCCAGTACTTC.

This clonotype was counted many times. The chain combines TRBV24-1 with TRBJ2-7; TRBD2 agrees at 9 bases. Looked up from germline, CDR1 is KGHDR and CDR2 is SFDVKD. Unmatched junction bases numbered 12, after V lost 3 bases and J lost 1 base. This CDR3 comprises 18 residues. This CDR3 reads CATSDPPDPSGVSYEQYV. In DNA form, the CDR3 reads TGTGCCACCAGTGATCCTCCGGATCCTAGCGGGGTATCCTACGAGCAGTACGTC.

The CDR3 region has the DNA TGCAGTGCCATGGACAGGGGGCGAGGATTTGAAGCTTTCTTT. This encodes CSAMDRGRGFEAFF. V and J are TRBV20-1 and TRBJ1-1; 11 bases align to TRBD1. This CDR3 is built from 14 residues. V gave up 6 bases and J gave up 7 bases; unmatched junction bases: 10. CDR1 and CDR2 from the germline V gene are DFQATT and SNEGSKA (reference sequence).

This clonotype has just a few counts. The gene calls are TRBV28 and TRBJ1-4; D gene ambiguous. The CDR3 spans 11 residues. V dropped 9 bases and J dropped 5 bases, with 7 bases sitting between them. CDR1 and CDR2 (germline): MDHEN, SYDVKM. This CDR3 is CASRLNEKLFF. In DNA, the CDR3 is TGTGCCAGTCGGTTGAATGAAAAACTGTTTTTT. The whole variable domain, filled in from reference TRBV28 and TRBJ1-4, reads DVKVTQSSRYLVKRTGEKVFLECVQDMDHENMFWYRQDPGLGLRLIYFSYDVKMKEKGDIPEGYSVSREKKERFSLILESASTNQTSMYLCASRLNEKLFFGSGTQLSVL.

The genes are TRBV11-3 and TRBJ2-4, with D maybe TRBD2 (6 bases). The germline CDR1 and CDR2 sequences are SGHNT and YENEEA. The V end was cut by 1 base, the J end by 6 bases, with 7 bases between. The CDR3 runs 13 residues. CDR3 residues: CASSLGLGNIQYF. The CDR3 coding sequence is TGTGCCAGCAGCTTAGGACTAGGAAACATTCAGTACTTC. Looking up the rest from reference TRBV11-3 and TRBJ2-4 gives the full variable domain: EAGVVQSPRYKIIEKKQPVAFWCNPISGHNTLYWYLQNLGQGPELLIRYENEEAVDDSQLPKDRFSAERLKGVDSTLKIQPAELGDSAVYLCASSLGLGNIQYFGAGTRLSVL.

The chain couples TRBV6-1 to TRBJ2-7; TRBD2 agrees at 7 bases. CDR1 MNHNS and CDR2 SASEGT come from the germline V gene. The CDR3 is made up of 14 amino acids. Losses at the gene ends were 2 bases for V and 5 bases for J; bases not matched to a gene: 6. The CDR3 reads CASSEFLAVNEQYF. CDR3 coding DNA: TGTGCCAGCAGTGAATTCCTAGCGGTCAACGAGCAGTACTTC.

The genes are TRBV20-1 and TRBJ2-2; 8 bases agree with TRBD1. Trimming cost V 3 bases and J 3 bases; bases outside gene matches: 3. The V gene's germline CDR1 is DFQATT and CDR2 SNEGSKA (reference sequence). CDR3 length: 14 residues. CDR3 DNA: TGCAGTGCTAGGGACAGGGAATACACCGGGGAGCTGTTTTTT. This translates into CSARDREYTGELFF.

The J gene is TRBJ2-6, the V gene TRBV19; 10 positions agree with TRBD1. CDR1 LNHDA and CDR2 SQIVND come from the germline V gene (reference sequence). The J segment lost 0 bases and the V segment lost 8 bases, leaving 7 bases of the junction unmatched. The CDR3 runs to 17 residues. The CDR3 DNA sequence: TGTGCCAGTTCTACCGGGACAGGGGTCTCTGGGGCCAACGTCCTGACTTTC. It yields the protein CASSTGTGVSGANVLTF.

V and J are TRBV2 and TRBJ2-1, with TRBD2 identical over 9 bases. CDR1 is SNHLY, CDR2 FYNNEI, per germline. The length of the CDR3 is 15 residues. Unmatched junction bases numbered 12, after V lost 5 bases and J lost 10 bases. The CDR3: CASSITSGLSIEQFF. In DNA, the CDR3 is TGTGCCAGCAGTATTACTAGCGGGCTATCAATAGAGCAGTTCTTC.

This clonotype turned up a few times. This chain uses TRBV6-5 with TRBJ1-2; D might be TRBD1 (5 bases). This CDR3 is built from 17 residues. V dropped 4 bases and J dropped 8 bases, with 26 bases sitting between them. Germline-derived CDR1 and CDR2 are MNHEY and SVGAGI. This CDR3 is CASSSRRMQGPMMGYTF. CDR3 nucleotide sequence: TGTGCCAGCAGTTCCCGCAGGATGCAGGGCCCTATGATGGGCTACACCTTC.

At least ten counts were recorded for this clonotype. V and J are TRBV7-2 and TRBJ2-4, with 12 bases fitting TRBD2. V lost 5 bases to trimming and J lost 9 bases; unmatched junction nucleotides: 11. Germline CDR1 and CDR2: SGHTA and FQGNSA. This CDR3 has 16 amino acids. The CDR3 DNA sequence: TGTGCCAGCAGCCCAGGACTAGCGGGAACTGCTGCCATTCAGTACTTC. Translation gives CASSPGLAGTAAIQYF.

This clonotype was observed a few times. The chain recombines TRBV24-1 with TRBJ1-2, with D maybe TRBD1 (6 bases). The germline gives CDR1 KGHDR, CDR2 SFDVKD. Trimming pared 4 bases from V and 1 base from J, leaving 15 bases between. This CDR3 spans 16 amino acids. CDR3 nucleotide sequence: TGTGCCACCAGTGAGGCCGGGACACCTCTTAACTATGGCTACACCTTC. Translation: CATSEAGTPLNYGYTF.

The V gene is TRBV20-1, the J gene TRBJ2-7; D is unresolved. The CDR3 spans 12 residues. CDR1 and CDR2 from the germline V gene are DFQATT and SNEGSKA (reference sequence). The V and J ends lost 3 bases and 0 bases respectively, with 6 bases between them. The CDR3 sequence is CSARGNSYEQYF. Written as DNA, the CDR3 is TGCAGTGCTAGGGGCAACTCCTACGAGCAGTACTTC.

Comments on this clonotype: One end of the junction fails to match germline, which may point to a read error. The genes are TRBV6-5 and TRBJ1-1; D not certain. The CDR3 length is 13 residues. CDR1 and CDR2 from the germline V gene are MNHEY and SVGAGI. CDR3 nucleotides: TGTGCCAGCAAGGTAAACGGGAAGGCTGAAGCTTCCTTT. This gives the protein CASKVNGKAEASF.

This clonotype was observed a handful of times. V usage is TRBV4-3 and J usage is TRBJ2-2; 9 nucleotides agree with TRBD2. This CDR3 is built from 17 residues. Germline values: CDR1 LGHNA, CDR2 YSLEER. Trimming at V came to 2 bases and at J to 2 bases, leaving 6 bases not matched to a gene. The CDR3 DNA reads as TGCGCCAGCAGCCAATATCTTAGCGGGAGCAACACCGGGGAGCTGTTTTTT. This codes for CASSQYLSGSNTGELFF.

This clonotype was seen repeatedly, ten times or more. The rearrangement joins TRBV7-3 to TRBJ2-5; D might be TRBD1 (5 bases). Germline loops: CDR1 SGHTA, CDR2 FQGTGA. This CDR3 has 14 amino acids. Trimming left V 8 bases short and J 2 bases short, with 15 bases between. The CDR3 DNA reads as TGTGCCAGCTCCACTGGGGCGTTACAAGAGACCCAGTACTTC. Translating gives CASSTGALQETQYF.

This clonotype was counted between two and nine times. The chain links TRBV12-3 or TRBV12-4 to TRBJ2-1, with 14 bases that match TRBD2. The ends lost 5 bases at V and 3 bases at J; junction bases unmatched: 3. This CDR3 comprises 16 residues. CDR3 DNA sequence: TGTGCCAGCAGTCGGACTAGCGGGAGGCACTACAATGAGCAGTTCTTC. Translated, it gives CASSRTSGRHYNEQFF.